The rows below give T cell receptor beta chains drawn from one sample of a study of blood T cell repertoires in COVID-19. Sequenced by immunoSEQ multiplex PCR; TCRdb stores in-frame clones only, minus some. The table records about 74,000 clones, 80% to 90% of them present only once. The sequenced sample was peripheral blood. The receptors come from a man aged 65 to 85 with acute or convalescent COVID-19. CDR3s include the opening cysteine and the closing phenylalanine or tryptophan. Fields, in order: D gene, V gene, CDR3 protein. D genes are given only for firm matches.

D: NA
V: TRBV28
CDR3: CASSTAPGTLHF

D: NA
V: TRBV9
CDR3: CASSVGSAQPYGYTF

D: TRBD1
V: TRBV18
CDR3: CASSQGQGPSYEQYF

D: NA
V: TRBV28
CDR3: CASSYMEKLFF

D: TRBD1
V: TRBV7-2
CDR3: CASSWTGGPYEQYF

D: TRBD2
V: TRBV6-6
CDR3: CASSYGGLAGGGQYF

D: TRBD1
V: TRBV18
CDR3: CASSPDRGGNQPQHF

D: NA
V: TRBV15
CDR3: CATSREGRIGYTF

D: TRBD1
V: TRBV2
CDR3: CASSEAGDRGGNSPLHF

D: NA
V: TRBV5-8
CDR3: CASSLRQRAEAFF

D: TRBD1
V: TRBV29-1
CDR3: CSVEDMGQVTDYGYTF

D: NA
V: TRBV20-1
CDR3: CSASREGNEQFF

D: NA
V: TRBV7-2
CDR3: CASGESAHSSYEQYF

D: TRBD2
V: TRBV6-5
CDR3: CASSYASSGETQYF

D: TRBD2
V: TRBV24-1
CDR3: CATSVAGLESEQFF

D: NA
V: TRBV5-4
CDR3: CASSEGHSSNQPQHF